This T cell receptor (beta chain) was sequenced in a study of CD4+ T cells in melanoma. V was trimmed by 1 base and J by 8 bases, leaving 6 bases between them. Germline CDR1 is KGHSH and CDR2 is LQKENI. This CDR3 comprises 12 residues. This table comes from immunoSEQ multiplex PCR, and its TCRdb copy is limited to in-frame clones, with some not included. The table shows over 10,000 clones, with over 60% occurring only once. Sequencing was carried out using cells from a culture (not recorded whether cultured in vitro). This receptor was identified in a human donor with melanoma. This sequence joins TRBV18 and TRBJ1-5; D gene uncertain. CDR3 DNA: TGTGCCAGCTCACCACGAGGCGAGCCCCAGCATTTT. Translated: CASSPRGEPQHF.